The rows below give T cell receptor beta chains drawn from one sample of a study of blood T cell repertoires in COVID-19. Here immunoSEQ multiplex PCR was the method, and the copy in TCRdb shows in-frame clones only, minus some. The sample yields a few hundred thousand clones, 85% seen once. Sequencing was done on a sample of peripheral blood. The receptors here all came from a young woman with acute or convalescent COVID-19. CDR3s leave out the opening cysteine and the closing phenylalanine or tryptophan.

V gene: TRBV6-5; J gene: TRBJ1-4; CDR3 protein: ASSLDSLGEKLF
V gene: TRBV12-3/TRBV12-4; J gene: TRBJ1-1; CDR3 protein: ASSLTAGTEAF
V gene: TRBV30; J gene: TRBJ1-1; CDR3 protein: AWARIGGITEAF
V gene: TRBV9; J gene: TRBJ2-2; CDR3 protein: ASSVGRDGELF
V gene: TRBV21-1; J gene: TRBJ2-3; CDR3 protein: ASSKAPGLADTQY
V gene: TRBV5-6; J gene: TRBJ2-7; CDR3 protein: ASSLNLISGGPYEQY
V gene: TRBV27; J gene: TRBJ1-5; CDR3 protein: ASSFDGGASQPQH
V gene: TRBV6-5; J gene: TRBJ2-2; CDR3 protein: ASTRGDTGELF
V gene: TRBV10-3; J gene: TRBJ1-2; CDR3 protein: AISDADRFNGYT
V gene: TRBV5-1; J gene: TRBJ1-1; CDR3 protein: ASSQATGWDTEAF
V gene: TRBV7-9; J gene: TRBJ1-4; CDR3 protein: ASSAGQVPNEKLF
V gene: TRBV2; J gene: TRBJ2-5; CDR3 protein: ASTPQGVQETQY
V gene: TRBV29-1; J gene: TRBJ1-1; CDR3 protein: SAPQGRNTEAF
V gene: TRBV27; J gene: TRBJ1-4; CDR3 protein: ASSTGQVREKLF